This entry is about one T cell receptor beta chain. The antigen is not known. V gave up 5 bases and J gave up 5 bases; unmatched junction bases: 7. CDR1 and CDR2 (germline): SGHAT, FQNNGV. The CDR3 spans 15 residues. This entry comes from a study of T cell responses to AZD1222 COVID-19 vaccine. Study results and caveats: Seropositive at baseline were only a handful of AZD1222 recipients. Spike was spanned by vaccine-associated CD4 TCRs, which were dominant at 160-218 and 743-854.

Generated by immunoSEQ multiplex PCR, the TCRdb table keeps only in-frame clones and is missing some. In the table there are some 120,000 clones, about 85% of which are singletons. Pooled samples include second doses given at about 4 or 12 weeks. The chain employs TRBV11-2 and TRBJ1-5; 9 bases line up with TRBD1. The sample was peripheral blood, taken 28 days after the second AZD1222 dose. This clonotype originated in an adult who received the AZD1222 COVID-19 vaccine. The CDR3 nucleotides are TGTGCCAGCAGCCTCGGGACAGGGACGGATCAGCCCCAGCATTTT. Protein: CASSLGTGTDQPQHF.